The 27 T cell receptor beta chains below all came from one sample that was sequenced in a study of T-cell reconstitution after alpha-beta-depleted transplantation in children. Preparing the TCRbeta library involved the use of unique molecular identifiers. TCRdb independently ran MiXCR on the PCR reads; one entry per CDR3 protein. Of about 540,000 distinct CDR3 sequences listed, approximately 16% are singletons. The material was PBMCs from the stem cell graft donor, obtained from the stem cell graft. These receptors all come from a human donor who donated a stem cell graft to a child with acute lymphoblastic leukemia.

This clonotype showed up just a few times. The V and J genes are TRBV11-2 and TRBJ1-1, with a tentative D call TRBD1 (6 bases). This CDR3 is 15 amino acids long. Trimming stripped 6 bases from V and 5 bases from J, with 19 bases between. Germline V lookup: CDR1 SGHAT, CDR2 FQNNGV. The CDR3 bases are TGTGCCAGCAGTTTCCCGGGACAATTGTGGACTGAAGCTTTCTTT. Protein product: CASSFPGQLWTEAFF.

The gene calls are TRBV7-9 and TRBJ1-1, with unresolved D. Per germline, CDR1 SEHNR and CDR2 FQNEAQ (reference sequence). V lost 4 bases to trimming and J lost 2 bases, with 8 bases between them. This CDR3 contains 13 residues. The CDR3 bases are TGTGCCAGCAGCTCTGAGGATAACACTGAAGCTTTCTTT. Protein sequence: CASSSEDNTEAFF.

The sample holds a few counts of this clonotype. The CDR3 loop is CASSSNLQWNTEAFF. CDR3 nucleotide sequence: TGCGCCAGCAGCTCCAACCTACAATGGAACACTGAAGCTTTCTTT. V usage is TRBV5-1 and J usage is TRBJ1-1; D unresolved. V lost 3 bases and J 1 base, leaving 13 bases between the germline ends. CDR1 SGHRS and CDR2 YFSETQ come from the germline V gene. This CDR3 has 15 amino acids.

This clonotype occurred a few times. The CDR3: CASTPDREDGYTF. The CDR3 DNA sequence: TGCGCCAGCACGCCGGACAGGGAAGATGGCTACACCTTC. The rearrangement links TRBV5-1 to TRBJ1-2, with TRBD1 matching over 8 bases. CDR1 is SGHRS, CDR2 YFSETQ, per germline. Unmatched junction bases numbered 7, after V lost 6 bases and J lost 6 bases. The CDR3 extends over 13 amino acids. The entire variable domain, with the rest obtained from reference TRBV5-1 and TRBJ1-2, is as follows: KAGVTQTPRYLIKTRGQQVTLSCSPISGHRSVSWYQQTPGQGLQFLFEYFSETQRNKGNFPGRFSGRQFSNSRSEMNVSTLELGDSALYLCASTPDREDGYTFGSGTRLTVV.

The chain has TRBV7-8 and TRBJ2-7, with D possibly TRBD2 on 6 matching bases. The V gene lost 4 bases and the J gene lost 3 bases, with 25 bases spanning the gap. CDR1 SGHVS and CDR2 FQNEAQ come from the germline V gene. This CDR3 comprises 18 residues. In DNA, the CDR3 is TGTGCCAGCAGCTCTACCTCCTGGGGGGTAGCGGATAGCTACGAGCAGTACTTC. Translating it yields CASSSTSWGVADSYEQYF. Complete variable domain (other parts from reference TRBV7-8 and TRBJ2-7): GAGVSQSPRYKVAKRGQDVALRCDPISGHVSLFWYQQALGQGPEFLTYFQNEAQLDKSGLPSDRFFAERPEGSVSTLKIQRTQQEDSAVYLCASSSTSWGVADSYEQYFGPGTRLTVT.

This clonotype has just a few counts. The chain is built from TRBV29-1 and TRBJ1-2, with D uncertain. The V end lost 0 bases, the J end lost 2 bases, and 16 bases lay between the germline ends. This CDR3 comprises 16 residues. Germline V gene lookup returns CDR1 SQVTM and CDR2 ANQGSEA. CDR3 DNA sequence: TGCAGCGTTGAAGATTTTGGGCGCAGCCCGAACTATGGCTACACCTTC. Its protein is CSVEDFGRSPNYGYTF.

This clonotype was observed a few times. The V gene is TRBV27, the J gene TRBJ1-5; 8 bases map to TRBD1. There are 16 residues in the CDR3. V was clipped by 5 bases and J by 2 bases; unmatched bases: 8. Germline V CDR1 and CDR2: MNHEY, SMNVEV (reference sequence). Written as DNA, the CDR3 is TGTGCCAGCAGTGCACTCCAGGGGGCTGGCAATCAGCCCCAGCATTTT. It translates to CASSALQGAGNQPQHF.

The J gene is TRBJ2-7, the V gene TRBV12-3 or TRBV12-4; D tentatively reads TRBD1 or TRBD2 (5 bases each). This CDR3 contains 16 residues. V was shortened by 3 bases and J by 0 bases, with 15 bases between the two germline ends. In nucleotides, the CDR3 is TGTGCCAGCAGTTTCACCTGGGACGCCAGCTCCTACGAGCAGTACTTC. Encoded protein: CASSFTWDASSYEQYF.

Points on this clonotype: This may come from a read error, since a much larger clone is one base off. The genes are TRBV5-1 and TRBJ1-2; D is unresolved. The CDR3 extends over 14 amino acids. Germline lookup yields CDR1 SGHRS and CDR2 YFSETQ. DNA of the CDR3: TGCGCCAGCAGCTTGGATGGCAGATCCTATGGCGACACCTTC. This translates into CASSLDGRSYGDTF.

This chain uses TRBV9 with TRBJ2-1; D remains unclear. V was trimmed by 2 bases and J by 6 bases, leaving 21 bases between them. The CDR3 consists of 17 residues. CDR1 and CDR2 (germline): SGDLS, YYNGEE. The chain's CDR3 is CASSVSGQDATCNEQFF. As DNA, the CDR3 is TGTGCCAGCAGCGTCAGTGGGCAGGACGCCACCTGCAATGAGCAGTTCTTC. The full variable domain, rest sourced from reference TRBV9 and TRBJ2-1, is DSGVTQTPKHLITATGQRVTLRCSPRSGDLSVYWYQQSLDQGLQFLIQYYNGEERAKGNILERFSAQQFPDLHSELNLSSLELGDSALYFCASSVSGQDATCNEQFFGPGTRLTVL.

The rearrangement joins TRBV5-5 to TRBJ2-1; D possibly corresponds to TRBD1 (6 bases). Trimming cost V 1 base and J 2 bases, with 10 bases left between them. CDR1 SGHKS and CDR2 YYEKEE come from the germline V gene (reference sequence). The CDR3 contains 15 residues. The CDR3 here is CASSLSQGPYNEQFF. The CDR3 DNA sequence: TGTGCCAGCAGCTTGTCACAGGGCCCCTACAATGAGCAGTTCTTC. Supplemented by reference TRBV5-5 and TRBJ2-1, the full variable domain reads DAGVTQSPTHLIKTRGQQVTLRCSPISGHKSVSWYQQVLGQGPQFIFQYYEKEERGRGNFPDRFSARQFPNYSSELNVNALLLGDSALYLCASSLSQGPYNEQFFGPGTRLTVL.

V and J are TRBV7-9 and TRBJ2-1; D is unresolved. Germline V gene sequence: CDR1 SEHNR, CDR2 FQNEAQ (reference sequence). This CDR3 comprises 17 residues. The ends were cut back, 5 bases at V and 8 bases at J, with 25 bases in the middle. In nucleotides, the CDR3 is TGTGCCAGCAGCCCTATGCGCCTAGGCCTTACATGGTATGAGCAGTTCTTC. Translated: CASSPMRLGLTWYEQFF. Complete variable domain (other parts from reference TRBV7-9 and TRBJ2-1): DTGVSQNPRHKITKRGQNVTFRCDPISEHNRLYWYRQTLGQGPEFLTYFQNEAQLEKSRLLSDRFSAERPKGSFSTLEIQRTEQGDSAMYLCASSPMRLGLTWYEQFFGPGTRLTVL.

Note on this clonotype: A much bigger clone sits one base away, suggesting this may be a read error. The V and J genes are TRBV29-1 and TRBJ1-1, with 7 bases fitting TRBD1. This CDR3 has 12 residues. Germline V gene lookup returns CDR1 SQVTM and CDR2 ANQGSEA. The V segment lost 7 bases and the J segment 5 bases; nucleotides outside the gene matches: 7. The CDR3 bases are TGCAGCGCGCTCAGGGGGGAAACTGAAGCTTTCTTT. The encoded protein is CSALRGETEAFF.

This clonotype was observed a handful of times. The CDR3 loop is CSARDRDGVPTGELFF. The CDR3 DNA follows: TGCAGTGCTAGAGATCGTGACGGGGTCCCTACCGGGGAGCTGTTTTTT. The chain is built from TRBV20-1 and TRBJ2-2; TRBD2 is a possible D gene (5 bases). Germline V CDR1 and CDR2: DFQATT, SNEGSKA (reference sequence). The CDR3 has 16 residues. V gave up 0 bases and J gave up 5 bases, with 16 bases separating them.

The genes are TRBV7-8 and TRBJ1-1; D might be TRBD1 (5 bases). Per germline, CDR1 SGHVS and CDR2 FQNEAQ. This CDR3 has 14 residues. Trimming removed 3 bases at V and 2 bases at J, with 10 bases between. The CDR3 is CASSLTRANTEAFF. The CDR3 DNA reads as TGTGCCAGCAGCTTGACCAGGGCAAACACTGAAGCTTTCTTT.

This clonotype was seen a handful of times. The chain links TRBV20-1 to TRBJ2-7, with TRBD2 matching over 13 bases. The CDR3 runs to 14 residues. Germline-derived CDR1 and CDR2 are DFQATT and SNEGSKA (reference sequence). Trimming removed 5 bases from V and 5 bases from J; junction bases left unmatched: 6. The CDR3 is CSALGGLAGNEQYF. In DNA, the CDR3 is TGCAGTGCTCTTGGGGGACTAGCGGGAAACGAGCAGTACTTC.

This clonotype was picked up a small number of times. J is TRBJ2-7 and V is TRBV20-1, with 12 bases identical to TRBD2. The CDR3 has 15 amino acids. Germline V lookup: CDR1 DFQATT, CDR2 SNEGSKA (reference sequence). The junction had 2 bases not matched to a gene; V was cut back by 0 bases and J by 2 bases. DNA of the CDR3: TGCAGTGCTAGAGATGGACTAGCGGGGCCCTACGAGCAGTACTTC. It yields the protein CSARDGLAGPYEQYF.

This chain connects TRBV3-1 to TRBJ2-5; tentative D call: TRBD1 (5 bases). Germline V lookup: CDR1 LGHDT, CDR2 YNNKEL (reference sequence). V was cut by 4 bases and J by 1 base, with 22 bases left in between. This CDR3 has 18 amino acids. The CDR3 sequence is CASSPVDTYRASQETQYF. The DNA of the CDR3 is TGTGCCAGCAGCCCCGTGGACACCTATCGTGCCTCCCAAGAGACCCAGTACTTC.

The chain carries TRBV9 and TRBJ2-7; no clear D gene. The germline V gene has CDR1 SGDLS and CDR2 YYNGEE. V lost 1 base, J lost 0 bases, and 8 bases lay in between. The CDR3 has 14 residues. CDR3 DNA sequence: TGTGCCAGCAGCGTAAGCGCTGACTCCTACGAGCAGTACTTC. The encoded protein is CASSVSADSYEQYF.

The sample holds many counts of this clonotype. The V gene is TRBV5-1, the J gene TRBJ2-1; D is uncertain. Trimming took off 3 bases at V and 1 base at J, with 8 bases between the two ends. Germline CDR1 is SGHRS and CDR2 is YFSETQ. The length of the CDR3 is 14 residues. The CDR3 region is CASSYGNSYNEQFF. Here the CDR3 DNA reads TGCGCCAGCAGCTACGGAAATTCCTACAATGAGCAGTTCTTC.

This clonotype occurred a few times. CDR3 coding DNA: TGTGCCAGCAGTTTACTGTCTACAGGGGTGAATGAGCAGTTCTTC. This encodes CASSLLSTGVNEQFF. This rearrangement joins TRBV12-3 or TRBV12-4 to TRBJ2-1; 7 nucleotides line up with TRBD1. The V gene end was trimmed by 2 bases and the J gene end by 7 bases; junction bases not matched to a gene: 8. This CDR3 has 15 residues.

This chain joins TRBV18 and TRBJ1-4, with a weak D call TRBD1 (5 bases). Germline V lookup: CDR1 KGHSH, CDR2 LQKENI. This CDR3 spans 16 amino acids. Between the trimmed V and J ends, which lost 7 bases and 0 bases, there was a span of 15 bases. CDR3 loop: CASWHGGVTTNEKLFF. For the CDR3, the DNA is TGTGCCAGCTGGCACGGAGGGGTCACAACTAATGAAAAACTGTTTTTT.

This clonotype has just a few counts. This rearrangement joins TRBV6-5 to TRBJ2-7; D gene unclear. CDR3 length equals 15 residues. V lost 2 bases, J lost 1 base, and 12 bases lay in between. Germline CDR1 and CDR2: MNHEY and SVGAGI. The DNA for the CDR3 is TGTGCCAGCAGTTACGGCCGGGTAACGTCCTACGAGCAGTACTTC. Its protein product is CASSYGRVTSYEQYF.

The chain employs TRBV20-1 and TRBJ2-7, with D uncertain. Germline values: CDR1 DFQATT, CDR2 SNEGSKA (reference sequence). The CDR3 spans 14 residues. The V end lost 1 base, the J end lost 0 bases, and 10 bases lay between the germline ends. The CDR3 nucleotides are TGCAGTGCTAGAGGTTTCTTTAGCTCCTACGAGCAGTACTTC. It specifies CSARGFFSSYEQYF.

There are many counts of this clonotype. One junction end does not reproduce the germline sequence, and a read error may be involved. The J gene is TRBJ1-1, the V gene TRBV5-1; no clear D. The CDR3 has 13 residues. Germline values: CDR1 SGHRS, CDR2 YFSETQ. The CDR3 protein is CASSPGENTEAFF. In DNA form, the CDR3 reads TGTGCCAGCAGCCCCGGGGAAAACACTGAAGCTTTCTTT.

The rearrangement uses TRBV20-1 and TRBJ1-1, with TRBD1 matching 9 bases. The germline V gene encodes CDR1 DFQATT and CDR2 SNEGSKA (reference sequence). The trim removed 7 bases at V and 6 bases at J, leaving 9 bases unmatched. CDR3 length: 13 residues. In DNA form, the CDR3 reads TGCAGTGTTAGGACAGGGGCCGGTCCTGAAGCTTTCTTT. Amino acid sequence: CSVRTGAGPEAFF.

This clonotype has more than one count but fewer than ten. The chain recombines TRBV7-2 with TRBJ2-2; D possibly corresponds to TRBD1 (5 bases). The CDR3 totals 17 residues. The V gene lost 4 bases and the J gene lost 4 bases, with 19 bases spanning the gap. CDR1 SGHTA and CDR2 FQGNSA come from the germline V gene. CDR3 in DNA: TGTGCCAGCAGCTACTTTGCGGCAGGGATAGGCACCGGGGAGCTGTTTTTT. Protein: CASSYFAAGIGTGELFF. The full variable domain, rest sourced from reference TRBV7-2 and TRBJ2-2, is GAGVSQSPSNKVTEKGKDVELRCDPISGHTALYWYRQSLGQGLEFLIYFQGNSAPDKSGLPSDRFSAERTGGSVSTLTIQRTQQEDSAVYLCASSYFAAGIGTGELFFGEGSRLTVL.